A selection of T cell receptor beta chains follows, all from one sample in a study of shared clonotypes between healthy human individuals. Assay: immunoSEQ multiplex PCR; the TCRdb copy retains only in-frame clones and omits some. The sample shows over a million clones, 95% to 97% of them seen only once. The sample comprised naive CD4+ T cells sorted from blood. All receptors come from a man aged 25-40 years in good health. The CDR3 runs from the conserved cysteine through the conserved F or W. A D gene is named only where the DNA matches it firmly. Only part of the rows carry a size: once, few, many, or a class if the clone is expanded.

V gene	J gene	D gene	clone size	CDR3 protein	CDR3 DNA
TRBV14	TRBJ2-7	TRBD2	.	CASSQAGGWQYF	TGTGCCAGCAGCCAAGCGGGAGGATGGCAGTACTTC
TRBV28	TRBJ2-2	TRBD1	.	CASRNLPGQGAGELFF	TGTGCCAGCAGAAACTTACCGGGACAGGGGGCCGGGGAGCTGTTTTTT
TRBV5-4	TRBJ1-4	TRBD1	.	CASSTGQGREKLFF	TGTGCCAGCAGCACAGGACAGGGGCGTGAAAAACTGTTTTTT
TRBV27	TRBJ2-2	.	.	CASSLGQDYTGELFF	TGTGCCAGCAGTTTAGGGCAGGACTACACCGGGGAGCTGTTTTTT
TRBV7-2	TRBJ1-2	TRBD1	.	CASSLQGAAGYTF	TGTGCCAGCAGCTTGCAGGGGGCGGCGGGCTACACCTTC
TRBV25-1	TRBJ1-1	.	.	CASTSGGWSPENTEAFF	TGTGCCAGCACCTCTGGGGGATGGTCTCCCGAGAACACTGAAGCTTTCTTT
TRBV7-8	TRBJ2-7	.	few	CASSPANEQYF	TGTGCCAGCAGCCCCGCTAACGAGCAGTACTTC
TRBV2	TRBJ1-1	.	.	CASSGGQTVQNEAFF	TGTGCCAGCAGTGGGGGACAAACCGTGCAGAACGAAGCTTTCTTT
TRBV5-4	TRBJ2-1	.	few	CASSLMGISRHNEQFF	TGTGCCAGCAGCTTGATGGGTATATCCCGACACAATGAGCAGTTCTTC
TRBV29-1	TRBJ1-1	.	.	CSVEENTNTEAFF	TGCAGCGTTGAAGAGAATACAAACACTGAAGCTTTCTTT
TRBV13	TRBJ2-7	.	.	CASSSPGSYEQYF	TGTGCCAGCAGCTCCCCGGGCTCCTACGAGCAGTACTTC
TRBV19	TRBJ2-5	.	.	CASSMRGQETQYF	TGTGCCAGTAGTATGAGGGGCCAAGAGACCCAGTACTTC
TRBV2	TRBJ2-3	TRBD1	.	CASSLFGTANTDTQYF	TGTGCCAGCAGTCTTTTTGGGACAGCAAACACAGATACGCAGTATTTT
TRBV2	TRBJ1-5	.	.	CASIGDINQPQHF	TGTGCCAGCATAGGGGACATCAATCAGCCCCAGCATTTT
TRBV19	TRBJ2-1	.	.	CASSLKTRHYNEQFF	TGTGCCAGTAGTCTCAAGACTAGACATTACAATGAGCAGTTCTTC
TRBV30	TRBJ2-2	TRBD2	.	CAWSVVLAGVVGELFF	TGTGCCTGGAGTGTTGTCCTAGCGGGAGTAGTCGGGGAGCTGTTTTTT
TRBV27	TRBJ1-3	.	.	CASSLAGVSGNTIYF	TGTGCCAGCAGTTTAGCAGGGGTCTCTGGAAACACCATATATTTT
TRBV6-5	TRBJ1-3	.	.	CASSTAGPRGGTIYF	TGTGCCAGCAGTACAGCAGGGCCTAGGGGCGGCACCATATATTTT
TRBV27	TRBJ1-4	.	.	CASTLTGATNEKLFF	TGTGCCAGCACCCTTACGGGAGCAACTAATGAAAAACTGTTTTTT
TRBV7-9	TRBJ2-5	TRBD2	.	CASSRSSGREETQYF	TGTGCCAGCAGCCGATCTAGCGGGAGGGAAGAGACCCAGTACTTC
TRBV7-6	TRBJ2-7	.	.	CASSLASQYEQYF	TGTGCCAGCAGCTTAGCTTCCCAATACGAGCAGTACTTC
TRBV10-3	TRBJ2-1	TRBD2	.	CAISGGTSGRALLSNEQFF	TGTGCCATCAGTGGGGGGACTAGCGGGAGGGCCCTCTTGAGTAATGAGCAGTTCTTC